A selection of T cell receptor beta chains follows, all from one sample in a study of T cell clonotyping in hematopoietic cell transplantation. Repertoires were generated with immunoSEQ multiplex PCR, while TCRdb's copy carries only in-frame clones and drops some. The table includes several thousand clones, roughly 30% detected once. The specimen was peripheral blood mononuclear cells, collected 30 days after allogeneic stem cell transplant. The receptor set was obtained from a female patient in her 50s who had an allogeneic stem cell transplant from an unrelated donor, so the T cells may come from the graft donor. Some clones in this sample may be carry-over from other donors' samples. CDR3s include the opening cysteine and the closing phenylalanine or tryptophan. Fields, in order: D gene, J gene, clone size, V gene, CDR3 protein, CDR3 DNA. The D gene is left open where the match is weak. Expanded clones get a size class; other rows say once, few or many, or leave the size out.

>-|TRBJ2-7|-|TRBV5-1
CASSLGGTSYEQYF
TGCGCCAGCAGCTTGGGGGGGACATCCTACGAGCAGTACTTC
>TRBD1|TRBJ2-7|few|TRBV6-6
CASSTGQQYSSYEQYF
TGTGCCAGCAGTACGGGACAGCAGTATAGCTCCTACGAGCAGTACTTC
>-|TRBJ2-7|-|TRBV5-4
CASSLTGQGDYEQYF
TGTGCCAGCAGCTTAACGGGCCAGGGCGACTACGAGCAGTACTTC
>-|TRBJ1-6|once|TRBV6-1
CASRAAGNSPLHF
TGTGCCAGCAGGGCAGCGGGAAATTCACCCCTCCACTTT
>-|TRBJ2-2|-|TRBV2
CARERANTGELFF
TGTGCCAGAGAACGAGCTAACACCGGGGAGCTGTTTTTT
>-|TRBJ1-1|-|TRBV29-1
CSVVQDGNTEAFF
TGCAGCGTTGTCCAGGACGGCAACACTGAAGCTTTCTTT
>TRBD1|TRBJ2-7|-|TRBV25-1
CASSDPGQGFYEQYF
TGTGCCAGCAGTGACCCCGGACAGGGGTTTTACGAGCAGTACTTC
>-|TRBJ2-4|few|TRBV30
CAWSPRPQGGIQYF
TGTGCCTGGAGCCCACGCCCCCAGGGCGGCATTCAGTACTTC
>TRBD2|TRBJ2-5|-|TRBV30
CAWAGLVGETQYF
TGTGCCTGGGCGGGACTAGTGGGAGAGACCCAGTACTTC
>-|TRBJ2-5|few|TRBV10-3
CAISEQRDNQETQYF
TGTGCCATCAGTGAGCAACGGGACAATCAAGAGACCCAGTACTTC
>TRBD2|TRBJ2-5|-|TRBV30
CAWRDRGVETQYF
TGTGCCTGGAGGGACCGGGGGGTAGAGACCCAGTACTTC
>-|TRBJ2-5|few|TRBV6-5
CASSSLLGAGETQYF
TGTGCCAGCAGTTCCCTCTTAGGGGCAGGAGAGACCCAGTACTTC
>-|TRBJ1-2|few|TRBV14
CASSQVGGNYGYTF
TGTGCCAGCAGCCAAGTGGGGGGTAACTATGGCTACACCTTC
>-|TRBJ1-5|-|TRBV28
CASSLSGSNQPQHF
TGTGCCAGCAGTTTATCAGGGAGCAATCAGCCCCAGCATTTT
>-|TRBJ1-2|few|TRBV30
CAWYDRPGYGYTF
TGTGCCTGGTACGACAGGCCGGGCTATGGCTACACCTTC
>-|TRBJ2-7|-|TRBV7-8
CASSLEAFYEQYF
TGTGCCAGCAGCTTAGAGGCCTTCTACGAGCAGTACTTC
>-|TRBJ2-7|medium-sized|TRBV2
CASSEMEEEGSYEQYF
TGTGCCAGCAGTGAAATGGAGGAAGAGGGCTCCTACGAGCAGTACTTC
>-|TRBJ1-2|-|TRBV1
CTSSQDTPWGYTF
TGCACCAGCAGCCAAGATACTCCATGGGGCTACACCTTC
>-|TRBJ1-1|once|TRBV6-1
CASSERGSDTEAFF
TGTGCCAGCAGTGAGAGGGGGTCCGACACTGAAGCTTTCTTT
>-|TRBJ1-1|-|TRBV25-1
CASKVGIEAFF
TGTGCCAGCAAGGTGGGGATTGAAGCTTTCTTT
>-|TRBJ1-6|-|TRBV30
CAWSPSYSGTVISPLHF
TGTGCCTGGAGTCCTTCTTACTCCGGGACTGTCATTTCACCCCTCCACTTT
>TRBD1|TRBJ2-7|-|TRBV6-5
CASSDRDRVSEQYF
TGTGCCAGCAGCGACCGGGACAGGGTGAGCGAGCAGTACTTC
>TRBD1|TRBJ1-5|medium-sized|TRBV6-6
CASSYSQGAAQPQHF
TGTGCCAGCAGTTACAGTCAGGGGGCGGCTCAGCCCCAGCATTTT
>-|TRBJ2-7|few|TRBV4-1
CASSQVNNYYEQYF
TGCGCCAGCAGCCAAGTCAACAATTACTACGAGCAGTACTTC
>-|TRBJ2-7|-|TRBV6-5
CASSYSGSRFDEQYF
TGTGCCAGCAGTTACTCGGGCAGTAGGTTCGACGAGCAGTACTTC
>-|TRBJ1-2|-|TRBV28
CASRGNYGYTF
TGTGCCAGCAGGGGGAATTATGGCTACACCTTC
>-|TRBJ1-1|few|TRBV30
CAWSQGWTEAFF
TGTGCCTGGAGCCAGGGGTGGACTGAAGCTTTCTTT
>-|TRBJ1-6|few|TRBV19
CASSLQGSNSPLHF
TGTGCCAGTAGTCTCCAGGGGTCAAATTCACCCCTCCACTTT
>-|TRBJ1-2|few|TRBV30
CACRRDRPYGYTF
TGTGCCTGTCGCCGTGACAGGCCCTATGGCTACACCTTC
>-|TRBJ1-2|-|TRBV30
CAWSGGRAGYGYTF
TGTGCCTGGAGTGGCGGCAGGGCTGGCTATGGCTACACCTTC
>TRBD1|TRBJ1-1|-|TRBV6-5
CASSRDRGNTEAFF
TGTGCCAGCAGCCGAGACAGGGGGAACACTGAAGCTTTCTTT
>-|TRBJ1-1|once|TRBV30
CAWSVLRLMNTEAFF
TGTGCCTGGAGTGTACTCCGGCTAATGAACACTGAAGCTTTCTTT
>-|TRBJ1-2|few|TRBV28
CASSSGEIGYTF
TGTGCCAGCAGTTCAGGGGAAATTGGCTACACCTTC
>TRBD1|TRBJ2-5|-|TRBV30
CAWSVGDSQETQYF
TGTGCCTGGAGTGTGGGGGACAGCCAAGAGACCCAGTACTTC
>-|TRBJ2-7|few|TRBV6-5
CASSTQGFEQYF
TGTGCCAGCAGTACTCAGGGTTTTGAGCAGTACTTC
>-|TRBJ2-7|-|TRBV6-5
CASSYSVWGEQYF
TGTGCCAGCAGTTACTCGGTATGGGGCGAGCAGTACTTC
>-|TRBJ1-4|few|TRBV19
CATGISREKLFF
TGTGCCACCGGCATCTCGAGGGAAAAACTGTTTTTT
>TRBD1|TRBJ2-7|-|TRBV30
CAWSPGTVYEQYF
TGTGCCTGGAGCCCCGGGACAGTCTACGAGCAGTACTTC
>TRBD1|TRBJ1-6|few|TRBV6-1
CASSVNFRDRGSPLHF
TGTGCCAGCAGTGTCAATTTTCGGGACAGGGGTTCACCCCTCCACTTT
>TRBD1|TRBJ2-2|-|TRBV29-1
CSVGTGMVRELFF
TGCAGCGTGGGGACAGGGATGGTGCGGGAGCTGTTTTTT
>-|TRBJ2-5|-|TRBV30
CAWSPSERRTQYF
TGTGCCTGGAGTCCTAGCGAGAGACGGACCCAGTACTTC
>-|TRBJ1-2|-|TRBV4-3
CASSQGSVGYGYTF
TGCGCCAGCAGCCAAGGATCGGTAGGCTATGGCTACACCTTC
>-|TRBJ1-6|-|TRBV30
CAWVQGHSPLHF
TGTGCCTGGGTCCAGGGTCATTCACCCCTCCACTTT
>-|TRBJ1-2|few|TRBV4-3
CASSYTGSGNYGYTF
TGCGCCAGCAGCTATACAGGGTCGGGAAACTATGGCTACACCTTC
>-|TRBJ1-1|-|TRBV6-5
CASSYRPGNKNTEAFF
TGTGCCAGCAGTTACAGGCCAGGGAATAAGAACACTGAAGCTTTCTTT
>TRBD1|TRBJ1-2|-|TRBV7-6
CASSQIATGEYGYTF
TGTGCCAGCAGCCAAATCGCTACAGGGGAATATGGCTACACCTTC
>TRBD1|TRBJ2-7|-|TRBV9
CASAGTGSLEQYF
TGTGCCAGCGCAGGGACAGGGTCCCTCGAGCAGTACTTC
>-|TRBJ2-5|-|TRBV29-1
CSVVRGRGETQYF
TGCAGCGTTGTGCGGGGGCGCGGGGAGACCCAGTACTTC
>-|TRBJ2-7|-|TRBV6-5
CASSYAGYEQYF
TGTGCCAGCAGTTACGCCGGATACGAGCAGTACTTC